This T cell receptor beta chain came from a study of technical replicates of blood from a handful of donors listed by TCRdb under 2017. To note about this clone: Its antigen remains unidentified. The input lacks base qualities; no much larger clone sits a single base away.

The germline V gene (reference sequence) sets CDR1 to SGHNT and CDR2 to YYREEE. CDR3 length: 15 amino acids, cysteine to phenylalanine. Here the CDR3 DNA is all that survives: 45 bases in frame from base 1. V is trimmed back by 4 bases and J by 2 bases, and the junction contains 7 bases that no gene match accounts for. Libraries were prepared through the immunoSEQ multiplex PCR assay. TCRdb obtained this table from immuneACCESS and retained in-frame rearrangements with V and J assigned. These tables miss some clones; where compared with another copy, unresolved V genes account for less than half of the shortfall, and the remainder is unexplained. The sample table contains about 100,000 clones; only one count was recorded for 90% to 97% of them. Approximately 0.22% of the sample comes from the top ten.

In this chain, TRBV5-4 is recombined with TRBJ2-7; TRBD2 aligns with 9 central bases. Sequencing was done on a sample of T cells isolated from PBMCs. This TCR derives from a human donor in good health. CDR3 reads: CASSPPGTSPYEQYF. DNA sequence: TGTGCCAGCAGCCCCCCGGGGACTAGCCCCTACGAGCAGTACTTC.